The 18 T cell receptor beta chains in this list originate from one sample, sequenced in a study of PD-1 blockade in classical Hodgkin lymphoma. Sequenced by immunoSEQ multiplex PCR; TCRdb stores in-frame clones only, minus some. The sample contains 96,000 or so clones, about 93% of which appear only once. Time point reported: cycle 4 day 1 (C4D1), after five to seven weeks of nivolumab. Brentuximab vedotin exposure varied, and every patient relapsed after autologous stem cell transplantation. The input for sequencing was peripheral blood mononuclear cells (PBMCs), taken before the fourth cycle of nivolumab. All receptors come from a human donor with classical Hodgkin lymphoma.

This chain uses TRBV6-5 with TRBJ2-7; TRBD1 aligns across 10 bases. V lost 6 bases and J lost 7; bases outside the gene matches: 12. Germline V lookup: CDR1 MNHEY, CDR2 SVGAGI. This CDR3 contains 15 residues. CDR3 sequence (DNA): TGTGCCAGCAGGCACCGGGACAGGGGTTTTTGGGAGCAGTACTTC. This translates into CASRHRDRGFWEQYF.

The chain couples TRBV6-5 to TRBJ1-2, with D perhaps matching TRBD1 (5 bases). The CDR3 is 15 residues long. CDR1 and CDR2 from the germline V gene are MNHEY and SVGAGI. V was cut by 5 bases and J by 5 bases, with 18 bases left in between. The CDR3 loop is CASSPNSGVGYGYTF. The DNA for the CDR3 is TGTGCCAGCAGTCCCAATTCGGGGGTAGGATATGGCTACACCTTC.

This chain connects TRBV14 to TRBJ2-1; possibly TRBD1 for D (5 bases). Germline values: CDR1 SGHDN, CDR2 FVKESK. Trimming pared 6 bases from V and 14 bases from J, leaving 17 bases between. The CDR3 extends over 12 amino acids. DNA of the CDR3: TGTGCCAGCAGTCAGGGTACCCCTAGGGAGTTCTTC. Translating gives CASSQGTPREFF. Using reference TRBV14 and TRBJ2-1 for the parts outside the CDR3, the full variable domain is EAGVTQFPSHSVIEKGQTVTLRCDPISGHDNLYWYRRVMGKEIKFLLHFVKESKQDESGMPNNRFLAERTGGTYSTLKVQPAELEDSGVYFCASSQGTPREFFGPGTRLTVL.

The chain employs TRBV21-1 and TRBJ2-3; the table gives TRBD1 as D, unverified against the DNA. TRBV21-1 is a known pseudogene. The CDR3 totals 18 residues. The CDR3 coding sequence is TGTGCCAGCAGCAAGAGGGGGACAAATGTTTCCCACACAGATACGCAGTATTTT. Protein: CASSKRGTNVSHTDTQYF.

The chain recombines TRBV30 with TRBJ2-7; no firm D call. With 0 bases removed from V and 0 bases from J, the gap between germline ends came to 15 bases. The CDR3 is 16 residues long. Germline loops: CDR1 GTSNPN, CDR2 SVGIG (reference sequence). For the CDR3, the DNA is TGTGCCTGGAGTGTAGCCCCACGACCAAGCTCCTACGAGCAGTACTTC. Encoded protein: CAWSVAPRPSSYEQYF.

The chain employs TRBV5-6 and TRBJ1-6; no reliable D call. The length of the CDR3 is 14 residues. Germline values: CDR1 SGHDT, CDR2 YYEEEE. V lost 0 bases, J lost 7 bases, and 8 bases lay in between. In DNA, the CDR3 is TGTGCCAGCAGCTTGGGGACCCCAAATTCACCCCTCCACTTT. It encodes CASSLGTPNSPLHF.

This clone came up once. The chain couples TRBV30 to TRBJ1-2, with D unresolved. The germline CDR1 and CDR2 sequences are GTSNPN and SVGIG (reference sequence). With 2 bases removed from V and 5 bases from J, the gap between germline ends came to 9 bases. CDR3 length: 12 amino acids. CDR3 amino acids: CAWSSTEYGYTF. The CDR3 DNA follows: TGTGCCTGGAGTTCAACAGAATATGGCTACACCTTC. Full variable domain (remainder filled in from reference TRBV30 and TRBJ1-2): SQTIHQWPATLVQPVGSPLSLECTVEGTSNPNLYWYRQAAGRGLQLLFYSVGIGQISSEVPQNLSASRPQDRQFILSSKKLLLSDSGFYLCAWSSTEYGYTFGSGTRLTVV.

The V call is TRBV6-1, the J call TRBJ2-1; 11 nucleotides line up with TRBD1. J gave up 8 bases and V 6 bases, and 9 bases lay outside the gene matches. Germline CDR1 MNHNS, CDR2 SASEGT. This CDR3 region has 15 residues. In DNA, the CDR3 is TGTGCCAGCAGCTCGGACAGGGGGCGCAATTATGAGCAGTTCTTC. Protein product: CASSSDRGRNYEQFF.

V usage is TRBV7-9 and J usage is TRBJ2-7, with D possibly TRBD1 on 6 matching bases. V lost 5 bases and J lost 2, with 16 bases in between. Germline assignment: CDR1 SEHNR and CDR2 FQNEAQ (reference sequence). CDR3 size: 15 residues. The CDR3 DNA reads as TGTGCCAGCAGCCCACCGACAGGTGCCCCCTACGAGCAGTACTTC. The encoded protein is CASSPPTGAPYEQYF.

The chain uses TRBV5-1 and TRBJ2-3; D is ambiguous. Trimming left V 4 bases short and J 7 bases short, with 10 bases between. CDR1 SGHRS and CDR2 YFSETQ come from the germline V gene. The CDR3 has 12 residues. The chain's CDR3 is CASSQALYTQYF. CDR3 in DNA: TGCGCCAGCAGCCAAGCCCTCTATACGCAGTATTTT. The entire variable domain, with the rest obtained from reference TRBV5-1 and TRBJ2-3, is as follows: KAGVTQTPRYLIKTRGQQVTLSCSPISGHRSVSWYQQTPGQGLQFLFEYFSETQRNKGNFPGRFSGRQFSNSRSEMNVSTLELGDSALYLCASSQALYTQYFGPGTRLTVL.

The chain is built from TRBV7-9 and TRBJ2-1, with 12 bases aligning to TRBD2. Germline CDR1 SEHNR, CDR2 FQNEAQ (reference sequence). CDR3 length equals 17 residues. Trimming at V came to 5 bases and at J to 6 bases, leaving 11 bases not matched to a gene. The CDR3 loop is CASSPWTSGITPNEQFF. CDR3 bases: TGTGCCAGCAGCCCCTGGACTAGCGGGATTACCCCCAATGAGCAGTTCTTC.

The chain employs TRBV10-2 and TRBJ2-3, with D tentatively TRBD2 (5 bases). This CDR3 has 14 amino acids. The germline V gene has CDR1 WSHSY and CDR2 SAAADI. Trimming shortened V by 8 bases and J by 1 base, and 13 bases separated the two germline ends. The CDR3 sequence: CASYEDWRTDTQYF. CDR3 nucleotide sequence: TGCGCCAGCTATGAGGACTGGCGCACAGATACGCAGTATTTT.

The chain has TRBV6-5 and TRBJ1-2, with a possible D match to TRBD1 (5 bases). This CDR3 has 12 amino acids. The V gene lost 5 bases and the J gene lost 8 bases, with 12 bases spanning the gap. Germline CDR1 reads MNHEY; CDR2 reads SVGAGI. The DNA of the CDR3 is TGTGCCAGCAGTGTCCAGGGAGGCGGCTACACCTTC. Translating gives CASSVQGGGYTF.

The V call is TRBV25-1, the J call TRBJ2-7; D is uncertain. CDR3 size: 14 residues. V lost 5 bases, J lost 2 bases, and 13 bases lay in between. The germline CDR1 and CDR2 sequences are MGHDK and SYGVNS. CDR3 sequence reads: CASSPGFVTYEQYF. The CDR3 DNA reads as TGTGCCAGCAGTCCCGGTTTTGTCACCTACGAGCAGTACTTC.

The V call is TRBV19, the J call TRBJ2-3; 9 nucleotides align to TRBD2. The CDR3 totals 20 residues. Per the germline V gene, CDR1 is LNHDA and CDR2 is SQIVND (reference sequence). Losses at the gene ends were 3 bases for V and 3 bases for J; bases not matched to a gene: 19. DNA for the CDR3: TGTGCCAGTAGTATGTTGAAACTAGCGGGCTCCACAGCAGGGACAGATACGCAGTATTTT. Residues: CASSMLKLAGSTAGTDTQYF.

The chain links TRBV4-2 to TRBJ1-3; D gene ambiguous. Deletions cut 4 bases from V and 8 bases from J, with 15 bases between. In germline, CDR1 is LGHNA, CDR2 YNFKEQ. The length of the CDR3 is 14 residues. CDR3 region: CASSPFDALDTIYF. CDR3 sequence (DNA): TGTGCCAGCAGCCCCTTCGACGCCTTGGACACCATATATTTT.

The chain joins TRBV11-2 to TRBJ2-1; 11 positions match TRBD2. V lost 4 bases and J lost 6; bases outside the gene matches: 5. The CDR3 totals 15 residues. CDR1 and CDR2 (germline): SGHAT, FQNNGV. The CDR3 sequence: CASSSAGTSGNEQFF. CDR3 in DNA: TGTGCCAGCAGCTCCGCCGGGACTAGCGGCAATGAGCAGTTCTTC.

The CDR3 DNA follows: TGTGCCAGCAGTGTCGAGGAAGGGCCATACAATGAGCAGTTCTTC. Translated, it gives CASSVEEGPYNEQFF. This chain links TRBV6-4 with TRBJ2-1, with D unclear. V shed 4 bases and J shed 4 bases, with 14 bases lying between them. CDR1 is MRHNA and CDR2 is SNTAGT in the germline V gene. The CDR3 consists of 15 residues.